This record covers a single T cell receptor beta chain. Its antigen remains unknown. RNA transcripts provided the source from which TCR beta CDR3 regions were amplified. A set of HTBI primers served as the primers for a first-round RT-PCR of the TCR CDR3. TCRdb reprocessed the multiplex PCR reads with MiXCR, giving one entry per CDR3 protein. The sample includes hundreds of thousands of distinct CDR3 sequences, roughly 32% of them seen just once. Patients showing uncontrolled infection, other autoimmune disease, pregnancy or lactation were ineligible. The data belong to a study of T cells in Graves' hyperthyroidism and ophthalmopathy. Study-level information: Peripheral blood was acquired at first diagnosis, ahead of any therapy whatsoever.

There are 15 residues in the CDR3. The ends lost 2 bases at V and 3 bases at J; junction bases unmatched: 5. Germline V CDR1 and CDR2: SGHTA, FQGTGA. Whole-study findings and limits: Researchers found most expanded thyroid clonotypes above 0.001 in blood as well. Ophthalmopathy, which appeared later, was predicted by the model a median approximately 6.7 months before onset.

This chain connects TRBV7-3 to TRBJ1-1; 8 nucleotides align to TRBD1. The receptor was isolated from a middle-aged woman with Graves' hyperthyroidism. The sequencing input was blood. The CDR3 DNA is TGTGCCAGCAGCTTAGGCGACAGGGGAGACACTGAAGCTTTCTTT. Protein: CASSLGDRGDTEAFF.